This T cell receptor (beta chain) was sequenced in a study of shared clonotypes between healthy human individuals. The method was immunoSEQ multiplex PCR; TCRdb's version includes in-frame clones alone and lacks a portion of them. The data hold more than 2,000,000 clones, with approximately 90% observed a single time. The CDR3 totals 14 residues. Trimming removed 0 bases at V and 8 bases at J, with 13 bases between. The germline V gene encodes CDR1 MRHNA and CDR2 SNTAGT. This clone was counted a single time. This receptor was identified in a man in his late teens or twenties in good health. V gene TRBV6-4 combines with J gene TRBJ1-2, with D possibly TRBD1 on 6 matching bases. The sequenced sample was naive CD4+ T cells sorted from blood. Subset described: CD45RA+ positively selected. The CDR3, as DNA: TGTGCCAGCAGTGACTCGATTGGGGGCGGCGGCTACACCTTC. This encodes CASSDSIGGGGYTF.